This entry lists 13 T cell receptor beta chains sequenced from one sample in a study of T-cell memory formation after mild COVID-19. MiXCR was run by TCRdb on the 5' RACE reads, yielding one entry per CDR3 protein. The data show about 270,000 distinct CDR3 sequences, approximately 16% seen once. The material sequenced was PBMCs or a T cell subset sorted from them (not recorded which). The origin of the receptors is a man between 18 and 35 years old who had mild COVID-19 (a few samples of this study predate the infection). Cell type and time point are not known.

This clonotype showed up just a few times. This rearrangement joins TRBV20-1 to TRBJ2-3; 8 bases are a match to TRBD2. V gave up 2 bases and J gave up 1 base; unmatched junction bases: 5. The length of the CDR3 is 15 residues. Germline V gene data show CDR1 as DFQATT and CDR2 as SNEGSKA (reference sequence). The chain's CDR3 is CSARSPRGGTDTQYF. The DNA for the CDR3 is TGCAGTGCTAGATCTCCGCGGGGGGGCACAGATACGCAGTATTTT.

The chain has TRBV13 and TRBJ2-2, with TRBD2 as a possible D gene (5 bases). The CDR3 length is 15 residues. Germline V lookup: CDR1 PRHDT, CDR2 FYEKMQ (reference sequence). Trimming removed 1 base from V and 2 bases from J, with 8 bases in between. CDR3 nucleotide sequence: TGTGCCAGCAGCTTAGCCGGGATTAACACCGGGGAGCTGTTTTTT. Translating it yields CASSLAGINTGELFF.

The gene calls are TRBV4-2 and TRBJ2-5, with D perhaps assigned TRBD1 or TRBD2 (5 bases each). V was pared by 1 base and J by 4 bases, with 16 bases between. Germline V CDR1 and CDR2: LGHNA, YNFKEQ. The CDR3 is 16 residues long. CDR3 protein: CASSQVDRGPRETQYF. The CDR3 nucleotides are TGTGCCAGCAGCCAAGTGGACCGGGGCCCAAGAGAGACCCAGTACTTC.

The sample holds many counts of this clonotype. The chain combines TRBV2 with TRBJ1-4; D is ambiguous. V shed 4 bases and J shed 3 bases, with 3 bases lying between them. The CDR3 has 12 residues. Germline V CDR1 and CDR2: SNHLY, FYNNEI. CDR3 sequence reads: CASSGANEKLFF. The CDR3 DNA follows: TGTGCCAGCAGTGGTGCTAATGAAAAACTGTTTTTT.

In this sample, this clonotype turned up a few times. V is TRBV6-5 and J is TRBJ2-7; TRBD2 might be the D (6 bases). The ends were cut back, 3 bases at V and 1 base at J, with 7 bases in the middle. The CDR3 length is 13 residues. Germline CDR1 MNHEY, CDR2 SVGAGI. CDR3 residues: CASSYRGSYEQYF. The CDR3 region has the DNA TGTGCCAGCAGTTATCGGGGGTCCTACGAGCAGTACTTC.

This clonotype was found a few times. The chain employs TRBV7-3 and TRBJ2-1; D remains unclear. Germline V lookup: CDR1 SGHTA, CDR2 FQGTGA. CDR3 length: 11 residues. V was pared by 9 bases and J by 0 bases, with 3 bases between. The CDR3 nucleotides read TGTGCCAGGACCTCCTACAATGAGCAGTTCTTC. It translates to CARTSYNEQFF. Combining the CDR3 with reference TRBV7-3 and TRBJ2-1 gives the whole variable domain GAGVSQTPSNKVTEKGKYVELRCDPISGHTALYWYRQSLGQGPEFLIYFQGTGAADDSGLPNDRFFAVRPEGSVSTLKIQRTERGDSAVYLCARTSYNEQFFGPGTRLTVL.

This clonotype was seen a handful of times. V is TRBV20-1 and J is TRBJ2-1; D gene ambiguous. This CDR3 region has 12 residues. CDR1 and CDR2 from the germline V gene are DFQATT and SNEGSKA (reference sequence). The V gene lost 6 bases and the J gene lost 7 bases, with 13 bases spanning the gap. CDR3 nucleotides: TGCAGTGCGAGCCTGATCCAGAATGAGCAGTTCTTC. This codes for CSASLIQNEQFF.

The table lists this clonotype with a few counts. The J gene is TRBJ1-1, the V gene TRBV28, with a possible D match to TRBD1 (6 bases). The CDR3 runs 16 residues. The germline V gene encodes CDR1 MDHEN and CDR2 SYDVKM. V shed 2 bases and J shed 0 bases, with 13 bases lying between them. The CDR3: CASSLLSDSMNTEAFF. The CDR3 DNA sequence: TGTGCCAGCAGTTTACTATCGGACAGCATGAACACTGAAGCTTTCTTT. Filled out from reference TRBV28 and TRBJ1-1, the complete variable domain reads DVKVTQSSRYLVKRTGEKVFLECVQDMDHENMFWYRQDPGLGLRLIYFSYDVKMKEKGDIPEGYSVSREKKERFSLILESASTNQTSMYLCASSLLSDSMNTEAFFGQGTRLTVV.

The gene calls are TRBV5-4 and TRBJ2-1; perhaps TRBD2 as D (5 bases). This CDR3 comprises 13 residues. The germline gives CDR1 SGHNT, CDR2 YYREEE (reference sequence). With 4 bases removed from V and 7 bases from J, the gap between germline ends came to 12 bases. The CDR3 region has the DNA TGTGCCAGCAGCGACGGGGATTGGAATGAGCAGTTCTTC. It specifies CASSDGDWNEQFF.

V gene TRBV12-3 or TRBV12-4 combines with J gene TRBJ2-1; D possibly uses TRBD1 or TRBD2 (5 bases each). Trimming left V 10 bases short and J 5 bases short, with 15 bases between. This CDR3 is 13 amino acids long. The CDR3 DNA sequence: TGTGCCAACGGGTGGGGGACCAACAATGAGCAGTTCTTC. The encoded protein is CANGWGTNNEQFF.

This clonotype was seen at least ten times. One junction end does not reproduce the germline sequence, and a read error may be involved. The chain carries TRBV5-1 and TRBJ2-7, with 10 bases matching TRBD1. Germline values: CDR1 SGHRS, CDR2 YFSETQ. The CDR3 sequence is 17 residues long. The CDR3 DNA sequence: TGCGCCAGCAGTTTGGGGCCGGGACAGGGGAATACCTACGAGCAGTACTTC. Protein product: CASSLGPGQGNTYEQYF.

The chain links TRBV28 to TRBJ2-7; D remains unclear. The CDR3 is 15 amino acids. The V and J ends lost 5 bases and 1 base respectively, with 15 bases between them. Germline V gene sequence: CDR1 MDHEN, CDR2 SYDVKM. The CDR3 is CASSAFGVGSYEQYV. The CDR3 DNA reads as TGTGCCAGCAGTGCCTTTGGGGTTGGATCCTACGAGCAGTACGTC.

This clonotype was detected a few times. This rearrangement joins TRBV28 to TRBJ1-2; D not resolved. Trimming left V 10 bases short and J 4 bases short, with 16 bases between. This CDR3 comprises 13 residues. Germline values: CDR1 MDHEN, CDR2 SYDVKM. The CDR3 sequence: CAIRPSLIYGYTF. The CDR3 region has the DNA TGTGCCATCCGGCCCTCACTCATCTATGGCTACACCTTC.